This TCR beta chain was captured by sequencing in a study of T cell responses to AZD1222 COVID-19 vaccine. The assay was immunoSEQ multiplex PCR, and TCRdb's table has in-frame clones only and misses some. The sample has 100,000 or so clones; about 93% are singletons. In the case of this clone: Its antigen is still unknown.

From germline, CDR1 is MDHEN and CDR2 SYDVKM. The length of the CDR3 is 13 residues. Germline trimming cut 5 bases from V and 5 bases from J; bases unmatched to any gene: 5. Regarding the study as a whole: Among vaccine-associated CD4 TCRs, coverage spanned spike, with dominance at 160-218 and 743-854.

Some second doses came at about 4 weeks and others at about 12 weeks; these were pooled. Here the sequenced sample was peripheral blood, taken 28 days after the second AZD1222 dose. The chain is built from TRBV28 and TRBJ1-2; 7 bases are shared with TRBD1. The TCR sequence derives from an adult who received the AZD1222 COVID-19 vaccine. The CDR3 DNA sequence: TGTGCCAGCAGTGACGGACAGGAGTATGGCTACACCTTC. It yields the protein CASSDGQEYGYTF.